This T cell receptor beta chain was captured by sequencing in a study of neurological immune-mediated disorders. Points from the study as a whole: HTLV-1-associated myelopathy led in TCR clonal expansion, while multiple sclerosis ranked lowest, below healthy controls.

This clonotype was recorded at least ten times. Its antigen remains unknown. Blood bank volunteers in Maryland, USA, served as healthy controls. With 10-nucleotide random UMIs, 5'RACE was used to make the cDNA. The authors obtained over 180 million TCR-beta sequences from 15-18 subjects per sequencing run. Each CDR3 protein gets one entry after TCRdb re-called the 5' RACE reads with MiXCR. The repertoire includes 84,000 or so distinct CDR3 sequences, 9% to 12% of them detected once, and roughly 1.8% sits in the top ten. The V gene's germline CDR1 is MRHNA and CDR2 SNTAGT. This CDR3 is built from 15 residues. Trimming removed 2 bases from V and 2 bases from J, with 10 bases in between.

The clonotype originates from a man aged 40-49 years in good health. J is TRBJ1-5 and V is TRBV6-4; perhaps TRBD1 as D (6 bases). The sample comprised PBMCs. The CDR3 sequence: CASSDPSGGNQPQHF. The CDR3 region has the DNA TGTGCCAGCAGTGACCCCTCAGGGGGCAATCAGCCCCAGCATTTT.